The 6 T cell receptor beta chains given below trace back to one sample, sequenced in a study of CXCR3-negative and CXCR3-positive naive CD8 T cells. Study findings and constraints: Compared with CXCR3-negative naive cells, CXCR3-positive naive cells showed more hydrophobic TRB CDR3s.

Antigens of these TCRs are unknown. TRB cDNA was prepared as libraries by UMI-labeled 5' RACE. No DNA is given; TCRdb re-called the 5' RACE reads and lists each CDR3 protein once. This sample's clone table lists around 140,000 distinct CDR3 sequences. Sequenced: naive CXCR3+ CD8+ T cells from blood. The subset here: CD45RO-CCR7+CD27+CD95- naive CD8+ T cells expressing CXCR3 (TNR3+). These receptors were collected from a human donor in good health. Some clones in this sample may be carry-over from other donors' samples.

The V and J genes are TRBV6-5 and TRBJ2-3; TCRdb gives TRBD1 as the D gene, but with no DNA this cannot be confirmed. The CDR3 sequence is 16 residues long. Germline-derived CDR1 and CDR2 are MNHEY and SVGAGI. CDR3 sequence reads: CASSPETAFYTDTQYF.

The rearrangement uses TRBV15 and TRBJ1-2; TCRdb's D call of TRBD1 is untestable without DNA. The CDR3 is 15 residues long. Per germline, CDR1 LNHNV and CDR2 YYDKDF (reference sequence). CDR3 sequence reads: CATSRGQGYGYGYTF. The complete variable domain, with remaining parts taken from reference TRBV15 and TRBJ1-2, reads DAMVIQNPRYQVTQFGKPVTLSCSQTLNHNVMYWYQQKSSQAPKLLFHYYDKDFNNEADTPDNFQSRRPNTSFCFLDIRSPGLGDTAMYLCATSRGQGYGYGYTFGSGTRLTVV.

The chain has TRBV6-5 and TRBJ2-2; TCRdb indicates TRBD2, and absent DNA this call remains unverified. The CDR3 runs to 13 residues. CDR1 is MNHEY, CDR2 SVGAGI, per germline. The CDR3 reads CDTSALWTGELFF.

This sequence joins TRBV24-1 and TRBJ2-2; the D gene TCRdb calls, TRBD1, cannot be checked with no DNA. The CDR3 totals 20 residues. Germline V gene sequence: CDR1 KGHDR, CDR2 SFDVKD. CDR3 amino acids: CATSEYAGQVENPNTGELFF.

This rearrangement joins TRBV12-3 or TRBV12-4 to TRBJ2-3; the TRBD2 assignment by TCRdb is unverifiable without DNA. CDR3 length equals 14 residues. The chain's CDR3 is CASRDWTSQDTQYF.

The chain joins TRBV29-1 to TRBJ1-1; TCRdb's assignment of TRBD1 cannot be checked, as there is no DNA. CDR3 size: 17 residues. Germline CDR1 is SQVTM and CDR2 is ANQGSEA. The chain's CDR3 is CSVDTLGATFMNTEAFF.